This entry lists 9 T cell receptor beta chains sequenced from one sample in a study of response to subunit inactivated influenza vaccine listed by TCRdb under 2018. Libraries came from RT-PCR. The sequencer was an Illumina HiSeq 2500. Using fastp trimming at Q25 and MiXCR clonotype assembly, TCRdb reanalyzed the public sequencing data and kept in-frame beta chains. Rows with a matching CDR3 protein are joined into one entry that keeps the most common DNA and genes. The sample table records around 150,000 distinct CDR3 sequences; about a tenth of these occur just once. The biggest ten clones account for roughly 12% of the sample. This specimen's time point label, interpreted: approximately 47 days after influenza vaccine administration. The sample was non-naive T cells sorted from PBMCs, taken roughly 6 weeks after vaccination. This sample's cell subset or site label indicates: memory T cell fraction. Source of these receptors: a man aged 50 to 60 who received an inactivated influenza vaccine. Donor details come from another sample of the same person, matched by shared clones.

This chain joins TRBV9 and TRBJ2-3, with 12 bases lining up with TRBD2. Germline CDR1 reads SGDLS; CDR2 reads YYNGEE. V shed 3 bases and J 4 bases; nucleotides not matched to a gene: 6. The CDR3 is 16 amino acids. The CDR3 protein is CASSDPSGGAPDTQYF. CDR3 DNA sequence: TGTGCCAGCAGCGACCCTAGCGGGGGGGCCCCAGATACGCAGTATTTT. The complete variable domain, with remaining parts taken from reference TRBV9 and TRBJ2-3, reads DSGVTQTPKHLITATGQRVTLRCSPRSGDLSVYWYQQSLDQGLQFLIQYYNGEERAKGNILERFSAQQFPDLHSELNLSSLELGDSALYFCASSDPSGGAPDTQYFGPGTRLTVL.

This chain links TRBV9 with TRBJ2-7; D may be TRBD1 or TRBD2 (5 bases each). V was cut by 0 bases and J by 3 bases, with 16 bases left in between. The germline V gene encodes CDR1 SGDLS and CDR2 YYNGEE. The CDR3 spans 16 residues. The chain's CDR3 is CASSVAGPGPNYEQYF. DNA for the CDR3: TGTGCCAGCAGCGTAGCGGGGCCAGGGCCTAACTACGAGCAGTACTTC.

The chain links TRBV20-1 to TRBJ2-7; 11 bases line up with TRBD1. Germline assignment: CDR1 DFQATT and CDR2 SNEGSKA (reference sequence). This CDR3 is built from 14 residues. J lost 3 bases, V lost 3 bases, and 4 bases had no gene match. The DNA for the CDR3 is TGCAGTGCTAGTGGGGGGACAGGGGGCTACGAGCAGTACTTC. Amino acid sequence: CSASGGTGGYEQYF.

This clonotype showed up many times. CDR3 sequence: CASSVQRTSGRNEQFF. The CDR3 DNA reads as TGTGCCAGCAGCGTTCAACGGACTAGCGGGAGAAATGAGCAGTTCTTC. The chain links TRBV9 to TRBJ2-1, with 13 bases aligning to TRBD2. Germline V gene sequence: CDR1 SGDLS, CDR2 YYNGEE. V lost 2 bases, J lost 7 bases, and 6 bases stayed unmatched. This CDR3 is 16 amino acids long.

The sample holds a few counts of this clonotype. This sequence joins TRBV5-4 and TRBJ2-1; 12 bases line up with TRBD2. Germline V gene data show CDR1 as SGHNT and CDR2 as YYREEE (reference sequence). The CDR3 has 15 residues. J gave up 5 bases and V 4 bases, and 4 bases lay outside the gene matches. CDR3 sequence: CASSKTSGGDNEQFF. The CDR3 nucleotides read TGTGCCAGCAGCAAGACTAGCGGGGGTGACAATGAGCAGTTCTTC.

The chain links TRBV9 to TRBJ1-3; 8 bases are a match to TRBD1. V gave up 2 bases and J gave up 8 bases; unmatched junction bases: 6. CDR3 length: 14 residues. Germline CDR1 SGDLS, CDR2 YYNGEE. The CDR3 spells CASSVTGVVDTIYF. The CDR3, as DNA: TGTGCCAGCAGCGTGACAGGGGTCGTGGACACCATATATTTT.

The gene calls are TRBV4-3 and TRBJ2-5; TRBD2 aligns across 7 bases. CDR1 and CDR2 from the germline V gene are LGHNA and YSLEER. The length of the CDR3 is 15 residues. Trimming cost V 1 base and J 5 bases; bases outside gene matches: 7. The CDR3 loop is CASSQGWLGGETQYF. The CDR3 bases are TGCGCCAGCAGCCAAGGATGGTTGGGAGGGGAGACCCAGTACTTC.

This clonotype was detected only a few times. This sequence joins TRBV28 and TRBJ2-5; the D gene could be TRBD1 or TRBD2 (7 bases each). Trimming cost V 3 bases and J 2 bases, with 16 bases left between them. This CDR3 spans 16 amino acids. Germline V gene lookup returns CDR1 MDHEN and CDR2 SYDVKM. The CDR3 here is CASSLGGGVSQETQYF. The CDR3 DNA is TGTGCCAGCAGTTTGGGAGGGGGCGTCTCTCAAGAGACCCAGTACTTC.

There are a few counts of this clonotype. This chain's CDR3 is CASSSTQGTGELFF. The CDR3 DNA reads TGCGCCAGCAGCTCGACTCAGGGCACCGGGGAGCTGTTTTTT. This chain connects TRBV5-1 to TRBJ2-2, with D possibly matching TRBD1 (5 bases). Germline assignment: CDR1 SGHRS and CDR2 YFSETQ. Deletions cut 3 bases from V and 4 bases from J, with 10 bases between. The CDR3 is made up of 14 amino acids.